This T cell receptor (beta chain) was retrieved from a study of response to subunit inactivated influenza vaccine. Study-wide points: The authors put forward the suggestion that each seasonal influenza vaccination may bring in only a limited number of new T cells.

Germline V gene data show CDR1 as MDHEN and CDR2 as SYDVKM. This CDR3 region has 13 residues. Unmatched junction bases numbered 3, after V lost 7 bases and J lost 4 bases. As for this clonotype: Its antigen is not known.

One entry per CDR3 protein, called by TCRdb with MiXCR from the RT-PCR reads. The sample contains 860,000 or so distinct CDR3 sequences, roughly 20% of which appear only once. The V and J genes are TRBV28 and TRBJ2-1; 8 positions agree with TRBD2. The origin of this receptor is a man in his forties or fifties who received an inactivated influenza vaccine. The sequenced sample was PBMCs from blood, obtained around 5 days after vaccination. This CDR3 is CASKRGGYNEQFF. DNA of the CDR3: TGTGCCAGCAAACGGGGGGGTTACAATGAGCAGTTCTTC.